Shown below are 32 T cell receptor beta chains from a single sample sequenced in a study of T cell changes during pregnancy in multiple sclerosis. Measured with immunoSEQ multiplex PCR; TCRdb has only the in-frame clones, and not every one. The data contain tens of thousands of clones, roughly 88% of them singletons. The specimen comprised peripheral blood, sampled in the first trimester of pregnancy. The receptors shown here come from a female donor in good health, enrolled as a control in a pregnancy study.

This chain uses TRBV5-1 with TRBJ2-7, with 13 bases fitting TRBD2. After removal of 3 bases from V and 4 bases from J, the junction contained 4 bases not matched to a gene. Germline-derived CDR1 and CDR2 are SGHRS and YFSETQ. CDR3 length: 15 amino acids. The CDR3: CASSSGTSGIYEQYF. The CDR3 nucleotides are TGCGCCAGCAGCTCCGGGACTAGCGGGATATACGAGCAGTACTTC.

The V call is TRBV9, the J call TRBJ2-2; 9 bases align to TRBD2. Germline V gene data show CDR1 as SGDLS and CDR2 as YYNGEE. V shed 4 bases, J shed 4 bases, and the junction held 2 bases outside the gene matches. The CDR3 is 14 amino acids. The CDR3 sequence: CASSRAGGTGELFF. The CDR3 coding sequence is TGTGCCAGCAGCCGAGCGGGAGGCACCGGGGAGCTGTTTTTT.

This clone is a singleton in its sample. The CDR3 is CASSIGLAATPYEQYF. DNA for the CDR3: TGTGCCAGTAGTATAGGACTAGCGGCGACTCCCTACGAGCAGTACTTC. This chain links TRBV19 with TRBJ2-7, with TRBD2 identical over 9 bases. The ends lost 1 base at V and 2 bases at J; junction bases unmatched: 6. This CDR3 is built from 16 residues. CDR1 and CDR2 (germline): LNHDA, SQIVND (reference sequence).

This clone was seen only a few times. The chain combines TRBV9 with TRBJ1-2; TRBD1 might be the D (5 bases). Germline CDR1 is SGDLS and CDR2 is YYNGEE. CDR3 size: 13 residues. V lost 0 bases and J 14 bases, leaving 17 bases between the germline ends. Written as DNA, the CDR3 is TGTGCCAGCAGCGTAGACGGACAAAAATTGGGGACCTTC. The encoded protein is CASSVDGQKLGTF. The entire variable domain, with the rest obtained from reference TRBV9 and TRBJ1-2, is as follows: DSGVTQTPKHLITATGQRVTLRCSPRSGDLSVYWYQQSLDQGLQFLIQYYNGEERAKGNILERFSAQQFPDLHSELNLSSLELGDSALYFCASSVDGQKLGTFGSGTRLTVV.

This clone was counted a single time. The chain's CDR3 is CASSSPESGQPQHF. The CDR3 DNA reads TGTGCCAGCAGCTCCCCTGAGTCGGGTCAGCCCCAGCATTTT. The J gene is TRBJ1-5, the V gene TRBV7-9; no reliable D call. Trimming took 4 bases from V and 6 from J, leaving 13 bases between them. This CDR3 has 14 residues. CDR1 and CDR2 from the germline V gene are SEHNR and FQNEAQ (reference sequence).

The rearrangement uses TRBV9 and TRBJ2-3, with a tentative D call TRBD2 (5 bases). The V gene lost 0 bases and the J gene lost 4 bases, with 12 bases spanning the gap. The germline V gene has CDR1 SGDLS and CDR2 YYNGEE. This CDR3 is 15 amino acids long. Here the CDR3 reads CASSVALGGSDTQYF. In DNA, the CDR3 is TGTGCCAGCAGCGTAGCCCTCGGCGGGTCAGATACGCAGTATTTT.

The chain carries TRBV6-5 and TRBJ1-5, with unresolved D. The germline gives CDR1 MNHEY, CDR2 SVGAGI. V lost 10 bases and J 10 bases, leaving 11 bases between the germline ends. The CDR3 has 10 amino acids. DNA of the CDR3: TGTGCCACCCCGGAGTTTCCCCAGCATTTT. It encodes CATPEFPQHF.

The V gene is TRBV28, the J gene TRBJ1-3; tentative D call: TRBD1 (6 bases). V lost 6 bases and J lost 15, with 18 bases in between. This CDR3 spans 12 amino acids. Germline V gene data show CDR1 as MDHEN and CDR2 as SYDVKM. As DNA, the CDR3 is TGTGCCAGCAGCCTTGAGGGGGGGTACGCATATTTT. Protein product: CASSLEGGYAYF.

The chain joins TRBV6-4 to TRBJ2-3; 10 nucleotides align to TRBD2. The trim removed 7 bases at V and 4 bases at J, leaving 5 bases unmatched. CDR1 is MRHNA, CDR2 SNTAGT, per germline. CDR3 size: 14 residues. The CDR3 is CASKAGGPADTQYF. CDR3 sequence (DNA): TGTGCCAGCAAAGCGGGGGGGCCCGCAGATACGCAGTATTTT.

The chain uses TRBV19 and TRBJ1-4, with 9 bases matching TRBD1. V lost 5 bases and J lost 5; bases outside the gene matches: 6. The CDR3 is 15 residues long. From germline, CDR1 is LNHDA and CDR2 SQIVND (reference sequence). CDR3 sequence (DNA): TGTGCCAGTAGTCCACCCGGGACAGGGAATGAAAAACTGTTTTTT. It specifies CASSPPGTGNEKLFF.

The CDR3 coding sequence is TGTGCCAGCAGCAATCCACGGTGGGTAGCGGGGTACAATGAGCAGTTCTTC. Amino acid sequence: CASSNPRWVAGYNEQFF. The genes are TRBV21-1 and TRBJ2-1; the table's D call of TRBD2 was not tested on the DNA. TRBV21-1 is designated a pseudogene. The CDR3 is made up of 17 amino acids.

J is TRBJ2-1 and V is TRBV6-5; 9 bases match TRBD1. Germline assignment: CDR1 MNHEY and CDR2 SVGAGI. After removal of 5 bases from V and 9 bases from J, the junction contained 5 bases not matched to a gene. This CDR3 spans 13 amino acids. The CDR3 region has the DNA TGTGCCAGCAGTAGGACAGGGGACCGTGAGCAGTTCTTC. Its translation is CASSRTGDREQFF.

The chain employs TRBV4-2 and TRBJ2-3; 8 bases map to TRBD2. The CDR3 sequence is 15 residues long. Germline assignment: CDR1 LGHNA and CDR2 YNFKEQ. Unmatched junction bases numbered 5, after V lost 4 bases and J lost 2 bases. CDR3 sequence: CASSPRAGVTDTQYF. The CDR3 DNA reads as TGTGCCAGCAGCCCAAGAGCGGGAGTCACAGATACGCAGTATTTT.

The genes are TRBV2 and TRBJ1-4, with 8 nucleotides matching TRBD1. V lost 5 bases to trimming and J lost 6 bases; unmatched junction nucleotides: 8. CDR3 size: 15 residues. The germline gives CDR1 SNHLY, CDR2 FYNNEI. CDR3 nucleotide sequence: TGTGCCAGCAGTCAGGGGGGACAGGTCTATGAAAAACTGTTTTTT. Translated: CASSQGGQVYEKLFF.

The chain carries TRBV19 and TRBJ1-5; D unclear. Trimming cost V 7 bases and J 6 bases, with 16 bases left between them. The CDR3 sequence is 14 residues long. Germline V gives CDR1 LNHDA, CDR2 SQIVND (reference sequence). The DNA of the CDR3 is TGTGCCAGTAAGGCTGCGAACAGTCTTCAGCCCCAGCATTTT. Amino acids: CASKAANSLQPQHF.

This rearrangement joins TRBV6-1 to TRBJ2-7; D is undetermined. There are 11 residues in the CDR3. Per the germline V gene, CDR1 is MNHNS and CDR2 is SASEGT. The V gene lost 3 bases and the J gene lost 3 bases, with 3 bases spanning the gap. The CDR3 is CASSDHYEQYF. CDR3 nucleotide sequence: TGTGCCAGCAGTGATCACTACGAGCAGTACTTC.

This chain joins TRBV2 and TRBJ2-1, with TRBD2 matching over 9 bases. From germline, CDR1 is SNHLY and CDR2 FYNNEI. V shed 5 bases, J shed 8 bases, and the junction held 13 bases outside the gene matches. The CDR3 runs 16 residues. CDR3 coding DNA: TGTGCCAGCAGTTCCCTTATGCGGGGGGGCTTGGATGAGCAGTTCTTC. Translation: CASSSLMRGGLDEQFF.

The chain is built from TRBV28 and TRBJ2-7; TRBD2 agrees at 8 bases. Germline CDR1 is MDHEN and CDR2 is SYDVKM. CDR3 length: 14 amino acids. V dropped 8 bases and J dropped 4; count of bases not matched to a gene: 10. The CDR3 nucleotides are TGTGCCAGCTCCCAAGTGGCTAGCGGGTACGAGCAGTACTTC. Translation gives CASSQVASGYEQYF.

The genes are TRBV2 and TRBJ1-3; perhaps TRBD1 as D (5 bases). The CDR3 sequence is 13 residues long. With 7 bases removed from V and 0 bases from J, the gap between germline ends came to 7 bases. CDR1 is SNHLY and CDR2 is FYNNEI in the germline V gene. CDR3 bases: TGTGCCAGCAAGACAGACTCTGGAAACACCATATATTTT. Its protein product is CASKTDSGNTIYF.

The table lists this clone with a few counts. The CDR3: CASSYFTGTSFEAFF. CDR3 in DNA: TGTGCCAGCAGTTACTTTACCGGGACATCCTTTGAAGCTTTCTTT. J is TRBJ1-1 and V is TRBV6-5; tentatively, D is TRBD1 (6 bases). CDR3 length equals 15 residues. Germline V gene lookup returns CDR1 MNHEY and CDR2 SVGAGI. V shed 1 base and J shed 7 bases, with 16 bases lying between them.

The chain uses TRBV10-3 and TRBJ1-6, with D possibly matching TRBD1 (6 bases). The CDR3 is 13 amino acids. With 10 bases removed from V and 7 bases from J, the gap between germline ends came to 14 bases. In germline, CDR1 is ENHRY, CDR2 SYGVKD. This CDR3 is CATLTGWNSPLHF. The DNA for the CDR3 is TGTGCCACTCTGACAGGTTGGAATTCACCCCTCCACTTT.

The chain uses TRBV5-4 and TRBJ2-1, with 15 bases fitting TRBD2. The CDR3 totals 16 residues. Germline V lookup: CDR1 SGHNT, CDR2 YYREEE (reference sequence). V shed 5 bases, J shed 7 bases, and the junction held 7 bases outside the gene matches. The CDR3 DNA reads TGTGCCAGCAGACGGACTAGCGGGGGGGCGGGGAATGAGCAGTTCTTC. This gives the protein CASRRTSGGAGNEQFF.

The chain couples TRBV4-2 to TRBJ1-5; D is unclear. The V end lost 2 bases, the J end lost 11 bases, and 16 bases lay between the germline ends. Germline V gives CDR1 LGHNA, CDR2 YNFKEQ. The CDR3 covers 14 residues. The CDR3 bases are TGTGCCAGCAGCCAATTTAGCGGGGAGAGGGCCCAGCATTTT. Translated, it gives CASSQFSGERAQHF.

The chain has TRBV27 and TRBJ1-5; D not certain. CDR3 length: 15 residues. Germline loops: CDR1 MNHEY, CDR2 SMNVEV (reference sequence). V lost 3 bases and J lost 0, with 9 bases in between. The CDR3: CASSFLGVSNQPQHF. The CDR3 DNA reads TGTGCCAGCAGTTTCCTAGGTGTTAGCAATCAGCCCCAGCATTTT.

The chain is built from TRBV4-1 and TRBJ1-5; D might be TRBD1 (6 bases). This CDR3 is built from 16 residues. Trimming cost V 4 bases and J 6 bases, with 19 bases left between them. Germline V lookup: CDR1 MGHRA, CDR2 YSYEKL. CDR3 DNA sequence: TGCGCCAGCAGCCTAGCCTTAGCCAGGGGCCCTCAGCCCCAGCATTTT. Translated, it gives CASSLALARGPQPQHF.

The chain uses TRBV19 and TRBJ1-1; D is ambiguous. The CDR3 spans 11 residues. Germline-derived CDR1 and CDR2 are LNHDA and SQIVND (reference sequence). Trimming pared 7 bases from V and 7 bases from J, leaving 10 bases between. The CDR3 DNA reads as TGTGCCAGTAATAGGCGGAGTGAAGCTTTCTTT. Translation gives CASNRRSEAFF. The full variable domain, with the rest looked up from reference TRBV19 and TRBJ1-1, is DGGITQSPKYLFRKEGQNVTLSCEQNLNHDAMYWYRQDPGQGLRLIYYSQIVNDFQKGDIAEGYSVSREKKESFPLTVTSAQKNPTAFYLCASNRRSEAFFGQGTRLTVV.

The J gene is TRBJ2-3, the V gene TRBV5-1; 8 bases match TRBD2. The CDR3 is 16 amino acids. V lost 6 bases, J lost 2 bases, and 11 bases stayed unmatched. Germline CDR1 SGHRS, CDR2 YFSETQ. The CDR3 loop is CASNFGASGPTDTQYF. CDR3 in DNA: TGCGCCAGCAACTTTGGAGCTAGCGGGCCCACAGATACGCAGTATTTT.

V gene TRBV7-3 combines with J gene TRBJ2-3; no definite D call. CDR3 length: 12 residues. Trimming shortened V by 3 bases and J by 2 bases, and 3 bases separated the two germline ends. The germline CDR1 and CDR2 sequences are SGHTA and FQGTGA. CDR3 nucleotide sequence: TGTGCCAGCAGCTTCTCCACAGATACGCAGTATTTT. Its protein product is CASSFSTDTQYF. The full variable domain, with the rest looked up from reference TRBV7-3 and TRBJ2-3, is GAGVSQTPSNKVTEKGKYVELRCDPISGHTALYWYRQSLGQGPEFLIYFQGTGAADDSGLPNDRFFAVRPEGSVSTLKIQRTERGDSAVYLCASSFSTDTQYFGPGTRLTVL.

The rearrangement joins TRBV10-3 to TRBJ1-3; the D gene is possibly TRBD1 (6 bases). Trimming stripped 0 bases from V and 1 base from J, with 22 bases between. This CDR3 comprises 20 residues. Germline lookup yields CDR1 ENHRY and CDR2 SYGVKD. CDR3 bases: TGTGCCATCAGTGAGTCAGGGGCCGGTAGGACAGAGATATCTGGAAACACCATATATTTT. It codes for CAISESGAGRTEISGNTIYF.

The chain is built from TRBV5-5 and TRBJ1-2; unclear D gene. The germline V gene has CDR1 SGHKS and CDR2 YYEKEE (reference sequence). This CDR3 region has 15 residues. The V end lost 2 bases, the J end lost 2 bases, and 13 bases lay between the germline ends. The CDR3 sequence is CASSLGGMVNYGYTF. The DNA of the CDR3 is TGTGCCAGCAGCTTAGGAGGGATGGTAAACTATGGCTACACCTTC.

V usage is TRBV5-4 and J usage is TRBJ2-7, with D possibly matching TRBD1 (6 bases). Germline V lookup: CDR1 SGHNT, CDR2 YYREEE (reference sequence). V was clipped by 3 bases and J by 5 bases, with 12 bases between them. The CDR3 covers 13 residues. The CDR3 is CASSWGQGNEQYF. For the CDR3, the DNA is TGTGCCAGCAGCTGGGGACAAGGGAACGAGCAGTACTTC.

V is TRBV25-1 and J is TRBJ2-1, with D tentatively TRBD1 (5 bases). The CDR3 loop spans 13 amino acids. The germline V gene has CDR1 MGHDK and CDR2 SYGVNS. Trimming cost V 8 bases and J 3 bases, with 11 bases left between them. The CDR3 protein is CASQGELYNEQFF. In DNA, the CDR3 is TGTGCCAGCCAGGGCGAACTCTACAATGAGCAGTTCTTC.